This is a list of T cell receptor beta chains from one sample in a study of identical twins. TCRdb re-analysed the 5' RACE reads in MiXCR, keeping a single row per CDR3 protein. The sample contains about 810,000 distinct CDR3 sequences, about 12% of which appear only once. In addition, the sample was reused for a study of yellow fever vaccine responses in identical twins.

The specimen sequenced was PBMCs. These receptors all stem from a woman aged 18-29 years in good health. Each CDR3 is given with its conserved first and last residue. D genes are given only for firm matches. Where a row states a size, it is once, few, many or the class of an expanded clone; other rows omit it.

V: TRBV10-2
D: .
size: .
J: TRBJ2-3
CDR3: CASRGEEVTQYF
DNA: TGCGCCAGCAGGGGAGAAGAAGTTACGCAGTATTTT

V: TRBV28
D: TRBD1
size: many
J: TRBJ2-2
CDR3: CASSSGQGAAGELFF
DNA: TGTGCCAGCAGTTCAGGACAGGGGGCTGCCGGGGAGCTGTTTTTT

V: TRBV5-6
D: TRBD1
size: .
J: TRBJ2-1
CDR3: CASRLQGAHNEQFF
DNA: TGTGCCAGCAGACTACAGGGGGCCCACAATGAGCAGTTCTTC

V: TRBV4-1
D: .
size: .
J: TRBJ1-1
CDR3: CASSQVDGGLRNTEAFF
DNA: TGCGCCAGCAGCCAAGTCGACGGGGGGCTTAGGAACACTGAAGCTTTCTTT

V: TRBV7-7
D: .
size: few
J: TRBJ2-3
CDR3: CASSSLPTDTQYF
DNA: TGTGCCAGCAGCTCCCTACCCACAGATACGCAGTATTTT

V: TRBV4-2
D: .
size: .
J: TRBJ2-3
CDR3: CASSQYTGSPTDTQYF
DNA: TGTGCCAGCAGCCAATATACAGGGAGCCCCACAGATACGCAGTATTTT

V: TRBV13
D: .
size: few
J: TRBJ2-6
CDR3: CASSPSTSGANVLTF
DNA: TGTGCCAGCAGCCCTTCGACCTCTGGGGCCAACGTCCTGACTTTC

V: TRBV7-2
D: .
size: few
J: TRBJ2-7
CDR3: CASSTSVGGPGAYEQYF
DNA: TGTGCCAGCAGCACATCGGTGGGGGGCCCCGGGGCCTACGAGCAGTACTTC

V: TRBV5-1
D: TRBD1
size: many
J: TRBJ2-3
CDR3: CASSLDRGLFIDTQYF
DNA: TGCGCCAGCAGCTTGGACAGGGGGCTTTTTATAGATACGCAGTATTTT

V: TRBV7-2
D: TRBD1
size: .
J: TRBJ1-2
CDR3: CASSERTGTPHYGYTF
DNA: TGTGCCAGCAGCGAGCGGACAGGGACCCCACACTATGGCTACACCTTC

V: TRBV10-3
D: .
size: .
J: TRBJ1-3
CDR3: CAISVDNLGNTIYF
DNA: TGTGCCATCAGCGTGGACAACCTCGGAAACACCATATATTTT

V: TRBV20-1
D: .
size: .
J: TRBJ1-1
CDR3: CSAVFAEGSEAFF
DNA: TGCAGTGCCGTCTTCGCCGAGGGGAGTGAAGCTTTCTTT

V: TRBV11-1
D: .
size: .
J: TRBJ2-2
CDR3: CARNREGNTGELFF
DNA: TGTGCCAGAAACAGGGAAGGAAACACCGGGGAGCTGTTTTTT

V: TRBV28
D: .
size: .
J: TRBJ1-4
CDR3: CASSFGRTNEKLFF
DNA: TGTGCCAGCAGTTTCGGCAGAACTAATGAAAAACTGTTTTTT

V: TRBV7-9
D: .
size: few
J: TRBJ1-1
CDR3: CASSVRGGDTEAFF
DNA: TGTGCCAGCAGCGTCCGTGGGGGTGACACTGAAGCTTTCTTT

V: TRBV4-1
D: TRBD1
size: .
J: TRBJ1-1
CDR3: CASSQDRGQGYDTEAFF
DNA: TGCGCCAGCAGCCAAGATAGGGGACAGGGGTACGACACTGAAGCTTTCTTT

V: TRBV29-1
D: .
size: .
J: TRBJ1-4
CDR3: CSVENISGGNEKLFF
DNA: TGCAGCGTCGAAAATATTTCAGGAGGAAATGAAAAACTGTTTTTT

V: TRBV7-8
D: TRBD2
size: few
J: TRBJ2-1
CDR3: CASSLGTSGGYNEQFF
DNA: TGTGCCAGCAGCTTAGGGACTAGCGGGGGCTACAATGAGCAGTTCTTC

V: TRBV5-1
D: .
size: .
J: TRBJ2-7
CDR3: CASSLSAGNSYEQYF
DNA: TGCGCCAGCAGCTTGTCAGCGGGCAACTCCTACGAGCAGTACTTC

V: TRBV12-3/TRBV12-4
D: .
size: few
J: TRBJ1-5
CDR3: CASKWGQGNQPQHF
DNA: TGTGCCAGCAAATGGGGGCAAGGCAATCAGCCCCAGCATTTT

V: TRBV3-1
D: .
size: few
J: TRBJ2-6
CDR3: CASSGRGTGANVLTF
DNA: TGTGCCAGCAGCGGACGGGGAACTGGGGCCAACGTCCTGACTTTC

V: TRBV7-8
D: .
size: few
J: TRBJ1-5
CDR3: CASSRAGANNQPQHF
DNA: TGTGCCAGCAGCCGGGCCGGTGCGAACAATCAGCCCCAGCATTTT

V: TRBV20-1
D: .
size: few
J: TRBJ1-1
CDR3: CGKTSAMNTEAFF
DNA: TGCGGAAAAACCAGCGCTATGAACACTGAAGCTTTCTTT

V: TRBV28
D: TRBD2
size: .
J: TRBJ2-1
CDR3: CASSFPPAGADNEQFF
DNA: TGTGCCAGCAGTTTCCCCCCAGCGGGAGCGGACAATGAGCAGTTCTTC

V: TRBV10-3
D: .
size: .
J: TRBJ2-5
CDR3: CAISESGARRETQYF
DNA: TGTGCCATCAGTGAGTCGGGGGCGCGGCGAGAGACCCAGTACTTC

V: TRBV7-8
D: TRBD2
size: few
J: TRBJ2-3
CDR3: CASSVVAGVFADTQYF
DNA: TGTGCCAGCAGCGTGGTAGCGGGAGTATTCGCAGATACGCAGTATTTT

V: TRBV6-2/TRBV6-3
D: TRBD2
size: .
J: TRBJ2-7
CDR3: CASSYDLTSGRDEQYF
DNA: TGTGCCAGCAGTTATGATTTGACTAGCGGGAGGGACGAGCAGTACTTC

V: TRBV7-2
D: TRBD1
size: few
J: TRBJ2-2
CDR3: CASSSTGEYTGELFF
DNA: TGTGCCAGCAGCTCGACAGGGGAGTACACCGGGGAGCTGTTTTTT

V: TRBV6-5
D: .
size: .
J: TRBJ2-7
CDR3: CASGPPGYEQYF
DNA: TGTGCCAGCGGGCCTCCTGGCTACGAGCAGTACTTC

V: TRBV11-2
D: .
size: few
J: TRBJ2-5
CDR3: CASSFQGQLQETQYF
DNA: TGTGCCAGCAGCTTCCAAGGACAGTTACAAGAGACCCAGTACTTC

V: TRBV19
D: TRBD2
size: .
J: TRBJ2-7
CDR3: CASSDPGTSGNHGNYEQYF
DNA: TGTGCCAGTAGTGACCCCGGGACTAGCGGGAATCACGGAAACTACGAGCAGTACTTC

V: TRBV11-1
D: TRBD2
size: .
J: TRBJ2-3
CDR3: CASSSQLRFLAGERDTQYF
DNA: TGTGCCAGCAGCTCCCAACTAAGGTTTCTAGCGGGAGAAAGAGATACGCAGTATTTT

V: TRBV7-8
D: TRBD2
size: .
J: TRBJ2-1
CDR3: CASSSGLAGPREQFF
DNA: TGTGCCAGCAGCTCAGGACTAGCGGGACCCCGTGAGCAGTTCTTC

V: TRBV28
D: .
size: .
J: TRBJ1-1
CDR3: CASSLPVGTEAFF
DNA: TGTGCCAGCAGTTTACCGGTTGGGACTGAAGCTTTCTTT

V: TRBV10-3
D: .
size: .
J: TRBJ2-3
CDR3: CAISLGGTDTQYF
DNA: TGTGCCATCAGTTTGGGGGGCACAGATACGCAGTATTTT

V: TRBV5-1
D: TRBD1
size: .
J: TRBJ2-3
CDR3: CASSVGTGGSYLQYF
DNA: TGCGCCAGCAGCGTGGGGACAGGGGGCTCCTACCTGCAGTATTTT

V: TRBV7-9
D: .
size: .
J: TRBJ2-1
CDR3: CASSSSPGNEQFF
DNA: TGTGCCAGCAGCTCCTCCCCAGGAAATGAGCAGTTCTTC

V: TRBV5-1
D: TRBD2
size: .
J: TRBJ2-5
CDR3: CASSFGTSGGQETQYF
DNA: TGCGCCAGCAGCTTTGGGACTAGCGGAGGCCAAGAGACCCAGTACTTC

V: TRBV7-9
D: .
size: .
J: TRBJ2-5
CDR3: CASSRTTQYF
DNA: TGTGCCAGCAGCCGCACTACCCAGTACTTC

V: TRBV14
D: .
size: .
J: TRBJ1-4
CDR3: CASSQSWRKDEKLFF
DNA: TGTGCCAGCAGCCAAAGCTGGAGGAAAGATGAAAAACTGTTTTTT

V: TRBV5-1
D: TRBD1
size: .
J: TRBJ2-5
CDR3: CASSLGLKTGLLQETQYF
DNA: TGCGCCAGCAGCTTAGGGCTAAAGACAGGGCTCCTCCAAGAGACCCAGTACTTC

V: TRBV9
D: TRBD2
size: .
J: TRBJ2-2
CDR3: CASSVAGGRNTGELFF
DNA: TGTGCCAGCAGCGTAGCTGGCGGGAGGAACACCGGGGAGCTGTTTTTT

V: TRBV7-2
D: TRBD2
size: .
J: TRBJ2-1
CDR3: CASSLVAGLINEQFF
DNA: TGTGCCAGCAGCTTAGTAGCGGGCTTAATCAATGAGCAGTTCTTC

V: TRBV2
D: TRBD2
size: .
J: TRBJ2-2
CDR3: CASQLALYTGELFF
DNA: TGTGCCAGCCAACTAGCGCTATACACCGGGGAGCTGTTTTTT

V: TRBV18
D: .
size: few
J: TRBJ1-1
CDR3: CASSPLGGDLNTEAFF
DNA: TGTGCCAGCTCACCACTTGGAGGGGACCTGAACACTGAAGCTTTCTTT

V: TRBV12-3/TRBV12-4
D: .
size: .
J: TRBJ2-1
CDR3: CACCLEGGLRLSYNEQFF
DNA: TGTGCCTGCTGCCTAGAGGGCGGATTACGACTCTCCTACAATGAGCAGTTCTTC

V: TRBV19
D: TRBD1
size: few
J: TRBJ1-1
CDR3: CASNPRQGYTEAFF
DNA: TGTGCCAGCAATCCGAGACAGGGTTACACTGAAGCTTTCTTT

V: TRBV11-2
D: TRBD2
size: .
J: TRBJ2-1
CDR3: CASSLVGRGGVSYNEQFF
DNA: TGTGCCAGCAGCTTAGTAGGTAGGGGAGGGGTCTCCTACAATGAGCAGTTCTTC

V: TRBV20-1
D: .
size: few
J: TRBJ2-5
CDR3: CSAWEGGGRETQYF
DNA: TGCAGTGCTTGGGAGGGGGGTGGACGAGAGACCCAGTACTTC

V: TRBV4-2
D: TRBD2
size: few
J: TRBJ2-1
CDR3: CASSPTSGRDYNEQFF
DNA: TGTGCCAGCAGCCCGACTAGCGGGAGGGACTACAATGAGCAGTTCTTC

V: TRBV6-1
D: TRBD2
size: .
J: TRBJ2-7
CDR3: CASTSTSGRAYEQYF
DNA: TGTGCCAGCACCTCGACTAGCGGGAGGGCCTACGAGCAGTACTTC

V: TRBV14
D: .
size: few
J: TRBJ1-5
CDR3: CASSQGKGSGDQPQHF
DNA: TGTGCCAGCAGCCAAGGGAAGGGGTCCGGGGATCAGCCCCAGCATTTT

V: TRBV5-1
D: .
size: few
J: TRBJ2-2
CDR3: CASKVSGELFF
DNA: TGCGCCAGCAAGGTCAGCGGGGAGCTGTTTTTT

V: TRBV10-3
D: .
size: many
J: TRBJ2-7
CDR3: CAISDLTRNSEEQYF
DNA: TGTGCCATCAGTGATTTGACTAGAAACAGCGAGGAGCAGTACTTC

V: TRBV10-3
D: TRBD1
size: .
J: TRBJ2-1
CDR3: CAISGRDSYNEQFF
DNA: TGTGCCATCTCGGGCAGGGACAGCTACAATGAGCAGTTCTTC

V: TRBV12-3/TRBV12-4
D: TRBD2
size: .
J: TRBJ2-1
CDR3: CASSLSGRVGDEQFF
DNA: TGTGCCAGCAGTTTAAGCGGGAGGGTCGGTGATGAGCAGTTCTTC

V: TRBV7-8
D: .
size: .
J: TRBJ1-1
CDR3: CASSLFRGRNTEAFF
DNA: TGTGCCAGCAGCTTATTCCGGGGGAGGAACACTGAAGCTTTCTTT

V: TRBV14
D: .
size: .
J: TRBJ1-1
CDR3: CASRLRGVNTEAFF
DNA: TGTGCCAGCCGACTTCGGGGGGTGAACACTGAAGCTTTCTTT

V: TRBV5-1
D: .
size: .
J: TRBJ2-1
CDR3: CASSLEPGSGSNEQFF
DNA: TGCGCCAGCAGCTTGGAGCCAGGGTCTGGGTCCAATGAGCAGTTCTTC